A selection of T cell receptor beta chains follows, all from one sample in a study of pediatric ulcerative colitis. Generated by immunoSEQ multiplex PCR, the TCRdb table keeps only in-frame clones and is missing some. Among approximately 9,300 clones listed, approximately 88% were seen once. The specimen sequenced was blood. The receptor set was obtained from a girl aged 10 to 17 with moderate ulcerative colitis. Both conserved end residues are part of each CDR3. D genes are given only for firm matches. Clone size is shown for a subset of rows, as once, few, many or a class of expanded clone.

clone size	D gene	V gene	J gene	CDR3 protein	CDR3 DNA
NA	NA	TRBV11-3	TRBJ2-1	CASSHGGGYNEQFF	TGTGCCAGCAGTCACGGGGGAGGTTACAATGAGCAGTTCTTC
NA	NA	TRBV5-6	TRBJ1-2	CASSPAQGRYGYTF	TGTGCCAGCAGCCCCGCACAGGGAAGGTATGGCTACACCTTC
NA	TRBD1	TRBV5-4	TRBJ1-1	CASGDRGENTEAFF	TGTGCCAGCGGGGACAGGGGGGAAAACACTGAAGCTTTCTTT
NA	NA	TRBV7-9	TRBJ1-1	CASSLAGNTEAFF	TGTGCCAGCAGCTTAGCAGGGAACACTGAAGCTTTCTTT
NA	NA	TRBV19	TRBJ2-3	CASSTLGSTDTQYF	TGTGCCAGTAGTACACTCGGATCCACAGATACGCAGTATTTT
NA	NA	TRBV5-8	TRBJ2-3	CASSPRLTPRTDTQYF	TGTGCCAGCAGCCCCAGACTCACCCCCCGGACAGATACGCAGTATTTT
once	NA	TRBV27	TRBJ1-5	CASSLTQFNQPQHF	TGTGCCAGCAGTTTAACACAGTTCAATCAGCCCCAGCATTTT
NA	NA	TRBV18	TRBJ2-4	CASSPIGNKNIQYF	TGTGCCAGCTCACCGATTGGAAACAAAAACATTCAGTACTTC
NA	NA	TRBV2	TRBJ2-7	CASNGETYEQYF	TGTGCCAGCAATGGGGAAACCTACGAGCAGTACTTC
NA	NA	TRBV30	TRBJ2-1	CAWTTQYNEQFF	TGTGCCTGGACTACCCAATACAATGAGCAGTTCTTC
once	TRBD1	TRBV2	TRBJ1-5	CASSFGQGRQPQHF	TGTGCCAGCAGTTTTGGACAGGGCCGGCAGCCCCAGCATTTT
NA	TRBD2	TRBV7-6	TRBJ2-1	CASSRLAGAAEQFF	TGTGCCAGCAGCCGACTAGCGGGAGCCGCTGAGCAGTTCTTC
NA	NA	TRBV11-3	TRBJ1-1	CASSLGGAGTEAFF	TGTGCCAGCAGCTTAGGGGGGGCCGGGACTGAAGCTTTCTTT
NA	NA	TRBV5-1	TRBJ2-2	CASSQDTGELFF	TGCGCCAGCAGTCAAGACACCGGGGAGCTGTTTTTT
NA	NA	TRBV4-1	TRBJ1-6	CASSQGRSRDIWSPLHF	TGCGCCAGCAGCCAAGGGCGGAGTCGGGACATCTGGTCACCCCTCCACTTT
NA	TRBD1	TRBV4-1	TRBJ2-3	CASSQGQGGPDTQYF	TGCGCCAGCAGCCAAGGACAGGGCGGCCCAGATACGCAGTATTTT
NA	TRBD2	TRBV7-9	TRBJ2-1	CASSRTSGNDNEQFF	TGTGCCAGCAGCAGGACTAGCGGGAATGACAATGAGCAGTTCTTC
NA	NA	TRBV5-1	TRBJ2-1	CASSLNGGVSYNEQFF	TGCGCCAGCAGCTTGAATGGCGGGGTGTCCTACAATGAGCAGTTCTTC